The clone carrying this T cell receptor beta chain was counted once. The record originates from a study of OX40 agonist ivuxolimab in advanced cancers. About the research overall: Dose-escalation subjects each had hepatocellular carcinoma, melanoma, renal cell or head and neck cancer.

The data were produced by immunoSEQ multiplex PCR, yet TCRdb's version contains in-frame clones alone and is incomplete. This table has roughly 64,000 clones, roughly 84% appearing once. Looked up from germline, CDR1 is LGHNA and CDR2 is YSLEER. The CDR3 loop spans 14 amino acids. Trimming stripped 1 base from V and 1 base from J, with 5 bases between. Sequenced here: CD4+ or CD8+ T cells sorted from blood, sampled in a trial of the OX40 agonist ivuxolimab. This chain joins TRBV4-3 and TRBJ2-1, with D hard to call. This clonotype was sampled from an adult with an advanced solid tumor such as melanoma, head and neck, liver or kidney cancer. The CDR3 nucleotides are TGCGCCAGCAGCCAAGTTGAGTCCTACAATGAGCAGTTCTTC. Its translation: CASSQVESYNEQFF.